These 13 T cell receptor beta chains were sequenced from one sample in a study of shared clonotypes between healthy human individuals. Here immunoSEQ multiplex PCR was the method, and the copy in TCRdb shows in-frame clones only, minus some. The sample contains 600,000 to 750,000 clones, approximately 75% of which appear only once. The specimen was memory CD4+ T cells sorted from blood. Subset reported: CD45RA-negative fraction. Source of these receptors: a woman aged 30 to 39 in good health.

The rearrangement uses TRBV19 and TRBJ1-3, with a possible D match to TRBD1 (6 bases). Trimming shortened V by 5 bases and J by 0 bases, and 23 bases separated the two germline ends. The germline V gene has CDR1 LNHDA and CDR2 SQIVND (reference sequence). CDR3 length: 19 residues. The CDR3 is CASSQIGTGHSSSGNTIYF. For the CDR3, the DNA is TGTGCCAGTAGTCAGATCGGAACAGGGCATAGTAGCTCTGGAAACACCATATATTTT. The whole variable domain, remainder taken from reference TRBV19 and TRBJ1-3, is DGGITQSPKYLFRKEGQNVTLSCEQNLNHDAMYWYRQDPGQGLRLIYYSQIVNDFQKGDIAEGYSVSREKKESFPLTVTSAQKNPTAFYLCASSQIGTGHSSSGNTIYFGEGSWLTVV.

This clone has just a few counts. Other DNA sequences in the sample encode the same CDR3. The J gene is TRBJ2-1, the V gene TRBV5-1, with TRBD2 matching 7 bases. The V and J ends lost 4 bases and 0 bases, in that order; junction bases with no gene match: 4. The CDR3 is made up of 15 amino acids. From germline, CDR1 is SGHRS and CDR2 YFSETQ. This CDR3 reads CASSPASGSYNEQFF. The CDR3 region has the DNA TGCGCCAGCAGCCCCGCTAGCGGCTCCTACAATGAGCAGTTCTTC.

The CDR3 is CASSLSGSHYNEQFF. The CDR3 nucleotides are TGTGCCAGCAGTCTCAGCGGGAGCCACTACAATGAGCAGTTCTTC. The chain has TRBV2 and TRBJ2-1, with 8 nucleotides matching TRBD2. CDR3 length equals 15 residues. The V gene end was trimmed by 5 bases and the J gene end by 3 bases; junction bases not matched to a gene: 6. Germline CDR1 and CDR2: SNHLY and FYNNEI. Full variable domain (remainder filled in from reference TRBV2 and TRBJ2-1): EPEVTQTPSHQVTQMGQEVILRCVPISNHLYFYWYRQILGQKVEFLVSFYNNEISEKSEIFDDQFSVERPDGSNFTLKIRSTKLEDSAMYFCASSLSGSHYNEQFFGPGTRLTVL.

The chain is built from TRBV6-5 and TRBJ2-7, with D maybe TRBD1 (5 bases). V was clipped by 6 bases and J by 3 bases, with 12 bases between them. Per germline, CDR1 MNHEY and CDR2 SVGAGI. The CDR3 loop spans 13 amino acids. The CDR3 loop reads CASRYGRDYEQYF. The DNA for the CDR3 is TGTGCCAGCAGATACGGCAGGGACTACGAGCAGTACTTC.

This chain uses TRBV5-8 with TRBJ2-2; 8 bases are shared with TRBD1. The CDR3 runs 15 residues. Germline V gene sequence: CDR1 SGHTS, CDR2 YDEGEE. J was trimmed by 5 bases and V by 5 bases; bases with no gene match: 8. CDR3 DNA: TGTGCCAGCAGGGGTCAGGGGGCTGTTACCGGGGAGCTGTTTTTT. Amino acid sequence: CASRGQGAVTGELFF.

The V gene is TRBV12-5, the J gene TRBJ2-3, with TRBD1 matching over 9 bases. With V trimmed by 2 bases and J by 3 bases, 6 bases remained unmatched. The CDR3 has 16 residues. Germline values: CDR1 LGHNT, CDR2 FRNRAP. The CDR3 DNA sequence: TGTGCTAGTGGTTTGTCCTCGGGACAGGGTACAGATACGCAGTATTTT. This translates into CASGLSSGQGTDTQYF. Filled out from reference TRBV12-5 and TRBJ2-3, the complete variable domain reads DARVTQTPRHKVTEMGQEVTMRCQPILGHNTVFWYRQTMMQGLELLAYFRNRAPLDDSGMPKDRFSAEMPDATLATLKIQPSEPRDSAVYFCASGLSSGQGTDTQYFGPGTRLTVL.

This clone was detected only once. This chain links TRBV6-5 with TRBJ2-5, with TRBD1 as a possible D gene (5 bases). The ends were cut back, 2 bases at V and 1 base at J, with 11 bases in the middle. Germline V gene sequence: CDR1 MNHEY, CDR2 SVGAGI. The CDR3 has 15 amino acids. The CDR3 nucleotides read TGTGCCAGCAGTTACGTCAGGGTGCCCCAAGAGACCCAGTACTTC. Translation: CASSYVRVPQETQYF.

The chain is built from TRBV15 and TRBJ2-1, with no clear D. This CDR3 comprises 14 residues. Germline V gives CDR1 LNHNV, CDR2 YYDKDF (reference sequence). The V gene lost 0 bases and the J gene lost 7 bases, with 10 bases spanning the gap. The CDR3 DNA reads as TGTGCCACCAGCAGAGACCCCACACGGAATGAGCAGTTCTTC. Protein product: CATSRDPTRNEQFF. Combining the CDR3 with reference TRBV15 and TRBJ2-1 gives the whole variable domain DAMVIQNPRYQVTQFGKPVTLSCSQTLNHNVMYWYQQKSSQAPKLLFHYYDKDFNNEADTPDNFQSRRPNTSFCFLDIRSPGLGDTAMYLCATSRDPTRNEQFFGPGTRLTVL.

This chain links TRBV7-9 with TRBJ2-7, with a weak D call TRBD2 (6 bases). Germline V lookup: CDR1 SEHNR, CDR2 FQNEAQ (reference sequence). The CDR3 runs to 13 residues. V was shortened by 3 bases and J by 5 bases, with 11 bases between the two germline ends. The CDR3 DNA reads TGTGCCAGCAGCTTGGGGGGACGAAACGAGCAGTACTTC. Translated: CASSLGGRNEQYF.

The rearrangement links TRBV9 to TRBJ2-5; possible D gene TRBD1, 6 bases. The V gene lost 6 bases and the J gene lost 4 bases, with 13 bases spanning the gap. This CDR3 contains 13 residues. Per germline, CDR1 SGDLS and CDR2 YYNGEE. The CDR3: CASNQGLGETQYF. In nucleotides, the CDR3 is TGTGCCAGCAATCAGGGGTTGGGAGAGACCCAGTACTTC.

The chain combines TRBV28 with TRBJ1-4, with 9 bases matching TRBD1. This CDR3 has 17 amino acids. J lost 0 bases, V lost 3 bases, and 5 bases had no gene match. The germline gives CDR1 MDHEN, CDR2 SYDVKM. As DNA, the CDR3 is TGTGCCAGCAGTTTGGAAGGACAGGGGCCAACTAATGAAAAACTGTTTTTT. This sequence encodes CASSLEGQGPTNEKLFF.

This chain joins TRBV18 and TRBJ2-5; D is perhaps TRBD1 (5 bases). Trimming shortened V by 1 base and J by 3 bases, and 15 bases separated the two germline ends. This CDR3 region has 16 residues. Germline V CDR1 and CDR2: KGHSH, LQKENI. CDR3 nucleotide sequence: TGTGCCAGCTCACCACGAAACAGGATAAGAGAAGAGACCCAGTACTTC. Its protein is CASSPRNRIREETQYF.

Comments on this clone: This CDR3 is also generated by other DNA sequences in the sample. The genes are TRBV5-4 and TRBJ2-3; TRBD2 aligns across 7 bases. With V trimmed by 2 bases and J by 1 base, 4 bases remained unmatched. The germline gives CDR1 SGHNT, CDR2 YYREEE (reference sequence). This CDR3 spans 15 amino acids. The chain's CDR3 is CASSFGGVRTDTQYF. As DNA, the CDR3 is TGTGCCAGCAGCTTTGGGGGGGTCCGCACAGATACGCAGTATTTT.